This TCR beta chain came from a study of CXCR3-negative and CXCR3-positive naive CD8 T cells. Study-wide points: The study found that naive CXCR3-negative and CXCR3-positive cells shared TRBV-TRBJ usage, while memory cells differed. The study inferred TCR strength from TRB CDR3 properties and found comparable surface CD5 between naive subsets. Cryopreserved cells showed partially decreased CXCR3 expression, and most assays used fresh PBMCs.

The germline V gene has CDR1 LGHDT and CDR2 YNNKEL (reference sequence). The CDR3 is 14 amino acids. 5' RACE with UMI labels generated the TRB cDNA libraries. Each CDR3 protein gets one entry in TCRdb, which reprocessed the 5' RACE reads and gives no DNA. Its listing shows more than 45,000 distinct CDR3 sequences. As to this clonotype: What it binds is not known.

This clonotype originated in a human donor in good health. Some clones in this sample may be carry-over from other donors' samples. This chain joins TRBV3-1 and TRBJ1-1. The sample taken for sequencing was memory CD8+ T cells from blood. The CDR3: CASSQDIVTSEAFF. The variable domain in full, with the rest retrieved from reference TRBV3-1 and TRBJ1-1, is DTAVSQTPKYLVTQMGNDKSIKCEQNLGHDTMYWYKQDSKKFLKIMFSYNNKELIINETVPNRFSPKSPDKAHLNLHINSLELGDSAVYFCASSQDIVTSEAFFGQGTRLTVV.